These T cell receptor beta chains were read from a single sample in a study of tumor-infiltrating lymphocytes in localized non-small cell lung cancer. The protocol was immunoSEQ multiplex PCR, while the TCRdb copy is restricted to in-frame clones and leaves out a portion. The sample has about 6,400 clones; about 69% are singletons. Sequenced material: lung tumor tissue. The receptor set was obtained from a human donor with non-small cell lung cancer. The CDR3 runs from the conserved cysteine through the conserved F or W. D genes are given only for firm matches. Size values are once, few and many counts, or a class for expanded clones, and some rows have none.

TRBV18	-	-	TRBJ1-3	TGTGCCAGCTCACCATCATTGTCCGGAAACACCATATATTTT	CASSPSLSGNTIYF
TRBV7-2	-	TRBD1	TRBJ1-2	TGTGCCAGCAGCTCGGACAGGCGGTATGGCTACACCTTC	CASSSDRRYGYTF
TRBV11-3	-	TRBD2	TRBJ2-1	TGTGCCAGCAGCTTGGGAAGGTCTAGCGGTGCGGGGGAGCAGTTCTTC	CASSLGRSSGAGEQFF
TRBV7-3	-	-	TRBJ2-3	TGTGCCAGCAGCTTCGAAGGAGATACGCAGTATTTT	CASSFEGDTQYF
TRBV7-2	-	TRBD2	TRBJ2-1	TGTGCCAGCAGCCCAATGACTAGCGGGCTTGAGCAGTTCTTC	CASSPMTSGLEQFF
TRBV5-1	few	-	TRBJ1-2	TGCGCCAGCAGCTTGGACACGGAGGGCGGCTACACCTTC	CASSLDTEGGYTF
TRBV5-4	-	-	TRBJ2-5	TGTGCCAGCAGCCCCGGACCTTTAGAGACCCAGTACTTC	CASSPGPLETQYF
TRBV5-4	-	-	TRBJ1-1	TGTGCCAGCAGCTTGAGTGGGGATCTTTTGGCTGAAGCTTTCTTT	CASSLSGDLLAEAFF
TRBV7-3	once	TRBD1	TRBJ2-3	TGTGCCTCGGCCCGGGGACAGGGCACAGATACGCAGTATTTT	CASARGQGTDTQYF
TRBV7-6	medium-sized	-	TRBJ2-1	TGTGCCAGCAGCCGGGACAATCCCTACAATGAGCAGTTCTTC	CASSRDNPYNEQFF
TRBV27	-	TRBD1	TRBJ2-2	TGTGCCAGCAGTCTCGACAGGGGAACCGGGGAGCTGTTTTTT	CASSLDRGTGELFF
TRBV12-5	-	-	TRBJ1-1	TGTGCTAGTGGCCAGGAGGGGGGCACTGAAGCTTTCTTT	CASGQEGGTEAFF
TRBV4-3	-	-	TRBJ1-5	TGCGCCAGCAGCCAAGGCCTGGGGGGGGGACAAGGCCAGCCCCAGCATTTT	CASSQGLGGGQGQPQHF
TRBV6-1	-	TRBD1	TRBJ1-5	TGTGCCAGCAGGACAGGGGCGGGGCAGCCCCAGCATTTT	CASRTGAGQPQHF
TRBV11-2	-	TRBD2	TRBJ2-5	TGTGCCAGCAGCTTACTAGCGGGAGCGAGGGAGACCCAGTACTTC	CASSLLAGARETQYF
TRBV9	-	-	TRBJ2-1	TGTGCCAGCAGCCAGCGCCCAACCAGCTCCTACAATGAGCAGTTCTTC	CASSQRPTSSYNEQFF
TRBV5-5	-	-	TRBJ1-1	TGTGCCAGCAGCTTGGGGAGTCTGGTTCGGACTGAAGCTTTCTTT	CASSLGSLVRTEAFF
TRBV7-9	-	TRBD1	TRBJ2-2	TGTGCCAGCAGCTTCATCCCGGGAAGGACAGGAAACACCGGGGAGCTGTTTTTT	CASSFIPGRTGNTGELFF
TRBV7-7	-	TRBD1	TRBJ2-1	TGTGCCAGCAGCTTGGGGACAGGGACGAGCAATGAGCAGTTCTTC	CASSLGTGTSNEQFF
TRBV5-1	few	TRBD1	TRBJ2-3	TGCGCCAGCAGGTCTACAGGGGGAGATACGCAGTATTTT	CASRSTGGDTQYF
TRBV7-8	medium-sized	TRBD2	TRBJ2-1	TGTGCCAGCAGCATCCCGAGCGTGCTAGCGGTAAACAATGAGCAGTTCTTC	CASSIPSVLAVNNEQFF
TRBV10-3	once	-	TRBJ1-1	TGTGCCATCAGTAGCCTTGGGGACGACACTGAAGCTTTCTTT	CAISSLGDDTEAFF
TRBV11-2	-	TRBD2	TRBJ2-1	TGTGCCAGCAGCGCCCGACTAGCGGGAGTATACAATGAGCAGTTCTTC	CASSARLAGVYNEQFF
TRBV4-3	once	TRBD1	TRBJ1-1	TGCGCCAGCGGGTGGGACAGGGGAAACACTGAAGCTTTCTTT	CASGWDRGNTEAFF
TRBV19	few	TRBD2	TRBJ2-7	TGTGCCAGTAGCAAAGGGCGGGAGACACCCTACTACGAGCAGTACTTC	CASSKGRETPYYEQYF
TRBV29-1	-	-	TRBJ2-7	TGCAGCGTTGTTCTCCAGGGGTCCTACGAGCAGTACTTC	CSVVLQGSYEQYF
TRBV6-1	-	TRBD2	TRBJ2-3	TGTGCCAGCAGTGGCGGACTAGCGGGGGATACGCAGTATTTT	CASSGGLAGDTQYF
TRBV9	-	-	TRBJ2-7	TGTGCCAGCAGCCCCTCTCGGGGCTCTACCTACGAGCAGTACTTC	CASSPSRGSTYEQYF
TRBV7-8	few	TRBD2	TRBJ2-1	TGTGCCAGCAGCCCGGGACTAGCGACCGATGAGCAGTTCTTC	CASSPGLATDEQFF
TRBV7-9	-	TRBD1	TRBJ2-7	TGTGCCAGCAGCACCTGGGACAGGGTTTGGGAGCAGTACTTC	CASSTWDRVWEQYF
TRBV6-6	-	-	TRBJ1-3	TGTGCCAGCAGTTACTCGGCAGCCGGAAACACCATATATTTT	CASSYSAAGNTIYF
TRBV19	few	TRBD2	TRBJ2-3	TGTGCCAGTACCTTACTAGCGGGAGGTGGGGATACGCAGTATTTT	CASTLLAGGGDTQYF
TRBV6-4	-	-	TRBJ2-2	TGTGCCAGCAGTGTCCGGCATTTGAACACCGGGGAGCTGTTTTTT	CASSVRHLNTGELFF
TRBV18	-	-	TRBJ1-3	TGTGCCAGCTCACCATATGGGGGGCGCGCTGGAAACACCATATATTTT	CASSPYGGRAGNTIYF
TRBV11-3	-	-	TRBJ2-3	TGTGCCAGCAGCTTTACCCGGGAAGACACAGATACGCAGTATTTT	CASSFTREDTDTQYF
TRBV6-5	-	TRBD1	TRBJ2-7	TGTGCCAGCAGTTATTACCGGACAGGGACCTACGAGCAGTACTTC	CASSYYRTGTYEQYF
TRBV15	-	TRBD1	TRBJ2-5	TGTGCCACCAGCAGAGGACAGGGGTCGGGAGAGACCCAGTACTTC	CATSRGQGSGETQYF
TRBV6-5	-	TRBD1	TRBJ1-5	TGTGCCAGCAGTTACTCGGGACAGAATCAGCCCCAGCATTTT	CASSYSGQNQPQHF
TRBV20-1	-	-	TRBJ2-5	TGCAGTGCCAGAACCAGGAGTTTGGAGTACTTC	CSARTRSLEYF
TRBV5-4	-	-	TRBJ1-4	TGTGCCAGCAGCTTGGGGCTTAATTCGGAAAAACTGTTTTTT	CASSLGLNSEKLFF
TRBV28	few	TRBD2	TRBJ2-7	TGTGCCAGCAAACTAGCGGGAGGGCCGAACGAGCAGTACTTC	CASKLAGGPNEQYF
TRBV9	-	TRBD2	TRBJ2-3	TGTGCCAGCCCTTCTAGCGGGGGGAGCACAGATACGCAGTATTTT	CASPSSGGSTDTQYF
TRBV5-4	few	-	TRBJ2-1	TGTGCCAGCAGCTCGGACCGTTACAATGAGCAGTTCTTC	CASSSDRYNEQFF
TRBV4-3	few	TRBD2	TRBJ2-3	TGCGCCAGCAGCCAAGAATTCGGCGGGAGTTTCGCAGATACGCAGTATTTT	CASSQEFGGSFADTQYF
TRBV27	-	TRBD2	TRBJ2-7	TGTGCCAGCAGTTTAAGGAGCGGGAGGGCCTACGAGCAGTACTTC	CASSLRSGRAYEQYF
TRBV5-1	-	TRBD1	TRBJ1-2	TGCGCCAGCAGCCCAGAGGGACAGCTCGGGACCTTC	CASSPEGQLGTF
TRBV4-3	few	TRBD1	TRBJ2-1	TGCGCCAGCAGCCAAGCCGACAGGGACCACAATGAGCAGTTCTTC	CASSQADRDHNEQFF
TRBV29-1	once	-	TRBJ2-3	TGCAGCGTTGCTATAGGGGCCCCCACAGATACGCAGTATTTT	CSVAIGAPTDTQYF